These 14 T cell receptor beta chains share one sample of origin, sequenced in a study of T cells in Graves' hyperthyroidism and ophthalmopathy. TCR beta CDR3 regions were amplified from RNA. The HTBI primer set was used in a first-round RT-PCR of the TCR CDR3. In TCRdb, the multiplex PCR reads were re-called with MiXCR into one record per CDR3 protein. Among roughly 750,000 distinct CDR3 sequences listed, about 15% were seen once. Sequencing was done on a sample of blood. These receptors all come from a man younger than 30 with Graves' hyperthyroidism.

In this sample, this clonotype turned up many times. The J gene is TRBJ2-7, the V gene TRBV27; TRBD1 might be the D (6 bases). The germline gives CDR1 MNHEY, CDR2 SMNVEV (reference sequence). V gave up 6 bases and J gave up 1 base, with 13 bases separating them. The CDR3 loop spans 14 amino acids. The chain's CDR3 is CASSLSQGSYEQYF. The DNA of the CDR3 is TGTGCCAGCAGCCTGTCACAGGGATCCTACGAGCAGTACTTC.

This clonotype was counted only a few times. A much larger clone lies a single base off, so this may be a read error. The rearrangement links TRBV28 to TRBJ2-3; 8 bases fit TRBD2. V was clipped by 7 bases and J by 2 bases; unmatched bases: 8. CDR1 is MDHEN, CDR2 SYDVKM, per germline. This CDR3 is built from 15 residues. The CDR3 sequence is CASTGRAGDTDTQYF. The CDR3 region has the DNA TGTGCCAGCACCGGGAGAGCGGGAGACACAGATACGCAGTATTTT.

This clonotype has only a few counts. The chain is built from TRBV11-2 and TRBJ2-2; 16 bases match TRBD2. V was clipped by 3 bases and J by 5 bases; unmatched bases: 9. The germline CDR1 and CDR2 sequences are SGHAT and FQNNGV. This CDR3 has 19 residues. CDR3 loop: CASSFRGTSGRAETGELFF. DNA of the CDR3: TGTGCCAGCAGCTTCCGAGGGACTAGCGGGAGGGCCGAGACCGGGGAGCTGTTTTTT. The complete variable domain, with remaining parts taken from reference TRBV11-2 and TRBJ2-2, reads EAGVAQSPRYKIIEKRQSVAFWCNPISGHATLYWYQQILGQGPKLLIQFQNNGVVDDSQLPKDRFSAERLKGVDSTLKIQPAKLEDSAVYLCASSFRGTSGRAETGELFFGEGSRLTVL.

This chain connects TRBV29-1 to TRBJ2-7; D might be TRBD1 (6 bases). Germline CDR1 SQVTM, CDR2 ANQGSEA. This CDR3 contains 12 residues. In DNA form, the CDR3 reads TGCGGCGCACTGACAGGCGCCTACGAGCAGTACTTC. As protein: CGALTGAYEQYF.

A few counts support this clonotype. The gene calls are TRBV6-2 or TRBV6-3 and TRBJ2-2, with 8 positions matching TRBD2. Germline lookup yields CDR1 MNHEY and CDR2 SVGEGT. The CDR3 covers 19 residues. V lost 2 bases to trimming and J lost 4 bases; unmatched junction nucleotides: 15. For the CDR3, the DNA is TGTGCCAGCAGTTACACAGCGGGGGATTGGGCCCCGAGCACCGGGGAGCTGTTTTTT. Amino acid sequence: CASSYTAGDWAPSTGELFF.

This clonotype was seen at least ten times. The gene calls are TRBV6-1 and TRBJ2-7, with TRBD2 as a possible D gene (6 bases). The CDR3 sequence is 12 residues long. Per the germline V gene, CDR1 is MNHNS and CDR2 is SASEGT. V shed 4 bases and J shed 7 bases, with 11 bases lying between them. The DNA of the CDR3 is TGTGCCAGCAGTGGCGTAGCGGAAGAGCAGTACTTC. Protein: CASSGVAEEQYF.

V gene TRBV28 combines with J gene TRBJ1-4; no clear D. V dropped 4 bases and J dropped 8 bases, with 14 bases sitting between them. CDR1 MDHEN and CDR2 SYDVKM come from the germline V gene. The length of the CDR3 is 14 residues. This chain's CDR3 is CASSSTPLTEKLFF. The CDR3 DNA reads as TGTGCCAGCAGTTCCACACCCCTAACCGAAAAACTGTTTTTT.

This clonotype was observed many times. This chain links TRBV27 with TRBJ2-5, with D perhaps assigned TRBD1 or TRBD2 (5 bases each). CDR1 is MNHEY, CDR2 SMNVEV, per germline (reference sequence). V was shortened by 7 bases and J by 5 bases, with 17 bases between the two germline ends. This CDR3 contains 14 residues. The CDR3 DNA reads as TGTGCCAGCAAGGTGTTACTAGGGGACGAGACCCAGTACTTC. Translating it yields CASKVLLGDETQYF.

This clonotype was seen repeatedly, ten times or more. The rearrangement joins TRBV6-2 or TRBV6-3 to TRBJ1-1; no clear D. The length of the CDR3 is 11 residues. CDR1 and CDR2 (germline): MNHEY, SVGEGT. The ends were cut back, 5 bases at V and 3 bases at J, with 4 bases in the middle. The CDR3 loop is CASSVYTEAFF. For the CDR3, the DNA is TGTGCCAGCAGTGTATACACTGAAGCTTTCTTT.

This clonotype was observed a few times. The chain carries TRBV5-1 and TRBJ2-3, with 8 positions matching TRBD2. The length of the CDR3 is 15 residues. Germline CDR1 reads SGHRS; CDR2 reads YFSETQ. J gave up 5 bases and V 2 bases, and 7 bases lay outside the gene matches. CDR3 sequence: CASSLGSGRQDTQYF. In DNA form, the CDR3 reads TGCGCCAGCAGCTTAGGGAGCGGGAGACAAGATACGCAGTATTTT.

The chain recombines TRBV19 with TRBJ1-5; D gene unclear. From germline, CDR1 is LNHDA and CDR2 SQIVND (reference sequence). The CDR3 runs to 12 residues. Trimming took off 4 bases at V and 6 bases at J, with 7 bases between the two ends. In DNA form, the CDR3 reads TGTGCCAGTAGTACGCGGAGTCAGCCCCAGCATTTT. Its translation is CASSTRSQPQHF.

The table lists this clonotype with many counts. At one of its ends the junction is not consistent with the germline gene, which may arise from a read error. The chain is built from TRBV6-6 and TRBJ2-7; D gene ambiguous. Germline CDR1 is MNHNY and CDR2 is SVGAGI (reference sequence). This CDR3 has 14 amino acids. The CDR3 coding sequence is TGTGCCAGTAGTTACATCGGGTCTGCCTACGAGCAGTACTTC. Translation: CASSYIGSAYEQYF.

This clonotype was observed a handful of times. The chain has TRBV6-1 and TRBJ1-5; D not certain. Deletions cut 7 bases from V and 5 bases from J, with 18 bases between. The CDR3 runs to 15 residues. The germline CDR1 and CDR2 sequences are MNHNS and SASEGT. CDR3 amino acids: CASTATGRTDQPQHF. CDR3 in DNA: TGTGCCAGCACCGCGACCGGGCGGACGGATCAGCCCCAGCATTTT.

The CDR3 DNA reads as TGCGCCAGCAGCTTGGTTAGGGAGAGTTCCTACAATGAGCAGTTCTTC. It translates to CASSLVRESSYNEQFF. The chain links TRBV5-1 to TRBJ2-1; tentative D call: TRBD2 (5 bases). The CDR3 consists of 16 residues. Between the trimmed V and J ends, which lost 0 bases and 1 base, there was a span of 11 bases. CDR1 and CDR2 (germline): SGHRS, YFSETQ.